This passage covers 25 T cell receptor beta chains from one sample sequenced in a study of glioma-infiltrating T cells after dendritic cell vaccination (dated by TCRdb to the mid-2010s). The library was built by means of the immunoSEQ multiplex PCR assay. TCRdb holds this immuneACCESS table with in-frame rearrangements only. Some clones are missing; in checked studies, unresolved V genes explain under half, and the rest has no known cause. The sample contains about 64,000 clones, 86% of them found a single time. Of the sample, roughly 12% is held by the ten largest clones. This specimen's time point label, interpreted: after dendritic cell vaccination, including at tumor progression/relapse. The specimen was blood, collected after dendritic cell vaccination. The origin of the receptors is a human donor with glioblastoma.

The gene calls are TRBV11-3 and TRBJ2-7; the D gene is possibly TRBD2 (6 bases). V was cut by 2 bases and J by 5 bases, with 13 bases left in between. Germline V CDR1 and CDR2: SGHNT, YENEEA. This CDR3 has 14 residues. The chain's CDR3 is CASSLSTGSDEQYF. The CDR3 nucleotides read TGTGCCAGCAGCTTAAGCACCGGGAGCGACGAGCAGTACTTC.

The chain combines TRBV5-1 with TRBJ2-7; 12 nucleotides align to TRBD2. Germline trimming cut 0 bases from V and 5 bases from J; bases unmatched to any gene: 0. The CDR3 spans 14 residues. Germline V CDR1 and CDR2: SGHRS, YFSETQ. The CDR3 DNA is TGCGCCAGCAGCTTGGGGACTAGCGGGGACGAGCAGTACTTC. This gives the protein CASSLGTSGDEQYF. The full variable domain, its missing parts supplied by reference TRBV5-1 and TRBJ2-7, is KAGVTQTPRYLIKTRGQQVTLSCSPISGHRSVSWYQQTPGQGLQFLFEYFSETQRNKGNFPGRFSGRQFSNSRSEMNVSTLELGDSALYLCASSLGTSGDEQYFGPGTRLTVT.

The rearrangement links TRBV11-2 to TRBJ1-1, with TRBD1 matching over 7 bases. The CDR3 loop spans 14 amino acids. Germline V gives CDR1 SGHAT, CDR2 FQNNGV. V was clipped by 6 bases and J by 3 bases; unmatched bases: 7. The CDR3 coding sequence is TGTGCCAGCAGGTTGACAGGGAGTGACACTGAAGCTTTCTTT. Amino acid sequence: CASRLTGSDTEAFF.

The rearrangement joins TRBV4-3 to TRBJ1-1; D possibly corresponds to TRBD1 (5 bases). V lost 6 bases and J 3 bases, leaving 14 bases between the germline ends. Germline CDR1 is LGHNA and CDR2 is YSLEER. The CDR3 runs 14 residues. CDR3 coding DNA: TGCGCCAGCAGTCGTTTGGGGGGGGACACTGAAGCTTTCTTT. Protein product: CASSRLGGDTEAFF.

This sequence joins TRBV5-6 and TRBJ1-5; perhaps TRBD1 as D (6 bases). V lost 2 bases to trimming and J lost 0 bases, with 21 bases between them. The germline V gene encodes CDR1 SGHDT and CDR2 YYEEEE. The length of the CDR3 is 19 residues. DNA of the CDR3: TGTGCCAGCAGCTTTTTTGGAGAGACAGGAGGTTATAGCAATCAGCCCCAGCATTTT. This translates into CASSFFGETGGYSNQPQHF.

The chain employs TRBV19 and TRBJ1-2; 9 nucleotides agree with TRBD1. CDR3 length equals 16 residues. Germline V gene lookup returns CDR1 LNHDA and CDR2 SQIVND (reference sequence). V dropped 2 bases and J dropped 5; count of bases not matched to a gene: 9. The CDR3 protein is CASSITGGNRYYGYTF. CDR3 in DNA: TGTGCCAGTAGTATAACAGGGGGCAATCGCTATTATGGCTACACCTTC. Using reference TRBV19 and TRBJ1-2 for the parts outside the CDR3, the full variable domain is DGGITQSPKYLFRKEGQNVTLSCEQNLNHDAMYWYRQDPGQGLRLIYYSQIVNDFQKGDIAEGYSVSREKKESFPLTVTSAQKNPTAFYLCASSITGGNRYYGYTFGSGTRLTVV.

This sequence joins TRBV6-4 and TRBJ2-1; 8 bases align to TRBD2. The V segment lost 1 base and the J segment 5 bases; nucleotides outside the gene matches: 7. This CDR3 contains 16 residues. Germline-derived CDR1 and CDR2 are MRHNA and SNTAGT. CDR3 sequence: CASSDWGGGSHNEQFF. CDR3 sequence (DNA): TGTGCCAGCAGTGACTGGGGCGGGGGGAGCCACAATGAGCAGTTCTTC.

This rearrangement joins TRBV4-1 to TRBJ2-7; 8 bases map to TRBD2. With 1 base clipped from V and 4 bases from J, the junction kept 6 bases outside the gene matches. This CDR3 comprises 15 residues. Germline V gene lookup returns CDR1 MGHRA and CDR2 YSYEKL. In nucleotides, the CDR3 is TGCGCCAGCAGCCAAGGCGGCGGGAGGTCTTACGAGCAGTACTTC. Protein sequence: CASSQGGGRSYEQYF.

This clone was picked up one time. The chain's CDR3 is CASSQDASGRSGTDTQYF. CDR3 sequence (DNA): TGCGCCAGCAGCCAAGACGCTAGCGGGAGAAGTGGTACAGATACGCAGTATTTT. The V gene is TRBV4-3, the J gene TRBJ2-3, with TRBD2 matching 10 bases. The length of the CDR3 is 18 residues. Trimming cost V 0 bases and J 3 bases; bases outside gene matches: 9. Germline values: CDR1 LGHNA, CDR2 YSLEER.

The chain is built from TRBV6-5 and TRBJ2-5, with a possible D match to TRBD1 (5 bases). The V gene's germline CDR1 is MNHEY and CDR2 SVGAGI. The CDR3 is made up of 12 amino acids. The V gene lost 5 bases and the J gene lost 5 bases, with 9 bases spanning the gap. The CDR3 coding sequence is TGTGCCAGCAGTCCTTCAGGGGAGACCCAGTACTTC. Translated: CASSPSGETQYF.

The rearrangement joins TRBV18 to TRBJ2-7, with 7 bases identical to TRBD1. Per germline, CDR1 KGHSH and CDR2 LQKENI. The CDR3 spans 15 residues. Trimming took 8 bases from V and 6 from J; bases not matched to a gene: 16. CDR3 nucleotide sequence: TGTGCCAGCAATTCCGGGGCAGGGGGAATCGGCGAGCAGTACTTC. It is translated as CASNSGAGGIGEQYF.

The rearrangement uses TRBV7-9 and TRBJ1-2, with D tentatively TRBD1 (6 bases). Germline V lookup: CDR1 SEHNR, CDR2 FQNEAQ (reference sequence). The CDR3 contains 14 residues. The V end was cut by 2 bases, the J end by 7 bases, with 14 bases between. Here the CDR3 reads CASSLSGAVIGYTF. CDR3 nucleotides: TGTGCCAGCAGCTTATCAGGGGCGGTAATTGGCTACACCTTC.

This clone is a singleton in its sample. The rearrangement joins TRBV7-2 to TRBJ2-7, with D maybe TRBD2 (6 bases). Germline lookup yields CDR1 SGHTA and CDR2 FQGNSA. The CDR3 is made up of 15 amino acids. V lost 5 bases and J 7 bases, leaving 21 bases between the germline ends. The CDR3 sequence: CASSGDGGHHREQYF. The DNA of the CDR3 is TGTGCCAGCAGCGGCGACGGGGGTCATCATCGGGAGCAGTACTTC. Full variable domain (missing parts from reference TRBV7-2 and TRBJ2-7): GAGVSQSPSNKVTEKGKDVELRCDPISGHTALYWYRQSLGQGLEFLIYFQGNSAPDKSGLPSDRFSAERTGGSVSTLTIQRTQQEDSAVYLCASSGDGGHHREQYFGPGTRLTVT.

V is TRBV4-3 and J is TRBJ2-5, with 7 bases identical to TRBD1. Trimming removed 1 base from V and 5 bases from J; junction bases left unmatched: 1. The CDR3 is 13 amino acids. Per the germline V gene, CDR1 is LGHNA and CDR2 is YSLEER. In nucleotides, the CDR3 is TGCGCCAGCAGCCAAGCCAGGGGGGAGACCCAGTACTTC. It is translated as CASSQARGETQYF.

The rearrangement links TRBV19 to TRBJ1-1; TRBD1 might be the D (5 bases). V shed 5 bases and J shed 5 bases, with 15 bases lying between them. Germline V gene data show CDR1 as LNHDA and CDR2 as SQIVND (reference sequence). The CDR3 extends over 14 amino acids. The chain's CDR3 is CASSVQAGGTEAFF. CDR3 DNA: TGTGCCAGTAGTGTACAGGCGGGGGGGACTGAAGCTTTCTTT.

This clone was found a few times. This chain links TRBV5-4 with TRBJ1-5, with 7 positions matching TRBD1. The length of the CDR3 is 15 residues. Germline V gives CDR1 SGHNT, CDR2 YYREEE (reference sequence). J was trimmed by 7 bases and V by 0 bases; bases with no gene match: 7. The CDR3 is CASSLGRGSGQPQHF. As DNA, the CDR3 is TGTGCCAGCAGCTTGGGCAGGGGGAGCGGCCAGCCCCAGCATTTT.

This chain joins TRBV4-2 and TRBJ1-2, with D perhaps TRBD1 (5 bases). The germline gives CDR1 LGHNA, CDR2 YNFKEQ. CDR3 length: 13 amino acids. V lost 4 bases to trimming and J lost 4 bases, with 10 bases between them. The CDR3 region is CASSPADIYGYTF. CDR3 coding DNA: TGTGCCAGCAGCCCCGCGGACATCTATGGCTACACCTTC.

This chain links TRBV6-5 with TRBJ2-1; 7 bases are a match to TRBD1. Germline V gene sequence: CDR1 MNHEY, CDR2 SVGAGI. The CDR3 runs 14 residues. The trim removed 7 bases at V and 7 bases at J, leaving 10 bases unmatched. The CDR3 nucleotides are TGTGCCAGCAAACCAGACAGGGCTGGGAATGAGCAGTTCTTC. Translated, it gives CASKPDRAGNEQFF.

This chain uses TRBV5-4 with TRBJ2-5, with 8 bases aligning to TRBD2. V shed 0 bases, J shed 5 bases, and the junction held 6 bases outside the gene matches. CDR3 length: 15 residues. The germline V gene has CDR1 SGHNT and CDR2 YYREEE (reference sequence). The DNA of the CDR3 is TGTGCCAGCAGCTTGGCTTTAGCGGGAATGGAGACCCAGTACTTC. Amino acids: CASSLALAGMETQYF.

Points on this clone: One end of the junction is discordant with germline, which a read error may explain. This chain connects TRBV7-2 to TRBJ2-4; 11 bases agree with TRBD2. This CDR3 is built from 15 residues. CDR1 and CDR2 from the germline V gene are SGHTA and FQGNSA. The CDR3 protein is CASRLAGGQSDIQYF. Written as DNA, the CDR3 is TGTGCCAGCAGATTAGCGGGAGGGCAAAGTGACATTCAGTACTTC.

This sequence joins TRBV6-1 and TRBJ1-2; 7 positions agree with TRBD1. Trimming took 6 bases from V and 2 from J; bases not matched to a gene: 9. Germline V CDR1 and CDR2: MNHNS, SASEGT. This CDR3 region has 15 residues. The chain's CDR3 is CASSRDRDRNYGYTF. The CDR3 coding sequence is TGTGCCAGCAGCAGAGACAGGGATCGGAACTATGGCTACACCTTC.

The chain joins TRBV15 to TRBJ2-5; TRBD1 aligns across 10 bases. Germline values: CDR1 LNHNV, CDR2 YYDKDF (reference sequence). The CDR3 is 15 residues long. The V and J ends lost 2 bases and 4 bases, in that order; junction bases with no gene match: 4. The CDR3 DNA sequence: TGTGCCACCAGCAGATCGGACAGGGGGTCAGAGACCCAGTACTTC. Translation gives CATSRSDRGSETQYF.

The rearrangement uses TRBV7-2 and TRBJ2-5; 13 bases line up with TRBD2. The J call may be faulty, since TRBJ2-7 better matches the DNA end. This CDR3 has 14 amino acids. Germline CDR1 is SGHTA and CDR2 is FQGNSA. CDR3 residues: CASSRLAGGYEQYF. CDR3 bases: TGTGCCAGCAGCCGACTAGCGGGGGGCTACGAGCAGTACTTC.

The chain is built from TRBV11-1 and TRBJ2-4, with D tentatively TRBD2 (6 bases). The CDR3 sequence is 12 residues long. Trimming took off 5 bases at V and 8 bases at J, with 10 bases between the two ends. CDR1 SGHAT and CDR2 FQDESV come from the germline V gene (reference sequence). The CDR3 loop reads CASSARGDIQYF. DNA for the CDR3: TGTGCCAGCAGCGCGCGGGGAGACATTCAGTACTTC. The whole variable domain, filled in from reference TRBV11-1 and TRBJ2-4, reads EAEVAQSPRYKITEKSQAVAFWCDPISGHATLYWYRQILGQGPELLVQFQDESVVDDSQLPKDRFSAERLKGVDSTLKIQPAELGDSAMYLCASSARGDIQYFGAGTRLSVL.

The chain has TRBV7-9 and TRBJ2-2; tentative D call: TRBD1 (7 bases). The germline gives CDR1 SEHNR, CDR2 FQNEAQ (reference sequence). The CDR3 covers 17 residues. Trimming removed 5 bases at V and 5 bases at J, with 21 bases between. The CDR3 nucleotides are TGTGCCAGCAGCCCATGGACAGGAGGGGTCAGAACCGGGGAGCTGTTTTTT. Translated: CASSPWTGGVRTGELFF.